This T cell receptor (beta chain) was observed in a study of T-cell reconstitution after alpha-beta-depleted transplantation in children. The J segment lost 0 bases and the V segment lost 8 bases, leaving 9 bases of the junction unmatched. The CDR3 has 15 amino acids. Germline-derived CDR1 and CDR2 are ENHRY and SYGVKD. As to this clonotype: Its target is not known.

Study results and caveats: After transplant, high TCRbeta diversity at day 60 in some patients arose from surviving recipient T cells and thymic progenitors.

During its preparation, the TCRbeta library received unique molecular identifiers. TCRdb redid the calling of the PCR reads with MiXCR, one entry per CDR3 protein. The table has about 980,000 distinct CDR3 sequences, less than 30% seen once. This chain uses TRBV10-3 with TRBJ1-1; 7 nucleotides line up with TRBD1. The source is a boy in the first two years of life who had a stem cell transplant for SCID, so the T cells may come from the graft donor. The sequencing used PBMCs, mostly from graft donor cells, collected 360 days after TCRalphabeta/CD19-depleted stem cell transplant. CDR3 nucleotide sequence: TGTGCCATCCGACAGGGTGGAAGAATGAACACTGAAGCTTTCTTT. Translation: CAIRQGGRMNTEAFF.